Sequencing of this TCR beta chain was carried out in a study of spatial heterogeneity in lung cancer. This clonotype came up many times. The germline V gene encodes CDR1 SGHVS and CDR2 FQNEAQ. The trim removed 3 bases at V and 7 bases at J, leaving 8 bases unmatched. This CDR3 spans 16 amino acids. The sample's time point: sample taken at primary tumor resection. TCRdb processed the 5' RACE reads anew with MiXCR; each CDR3 protein has one entry. Altogether about 3,500 distinct CDR3 sequences are present, roughly 3% being singletons, with the ten largest covering about 12%. The receptor was isolated from a female donor with early-stage non-small cell lung cancer. The J gene is TRBJ2-2, the V gene TRBV7-8; 10 bases match TRBD1. Sequences were derived from normal lung tissue next to the tumor, sampled at surgery. CDR3 loop: CASSLAGQGEVGELFF. CDR3 nucleotides: TGTGCCAGCAGCTTGGCAGGACAGGGGGAAGTCGGGGAGCTGTTTTTT.